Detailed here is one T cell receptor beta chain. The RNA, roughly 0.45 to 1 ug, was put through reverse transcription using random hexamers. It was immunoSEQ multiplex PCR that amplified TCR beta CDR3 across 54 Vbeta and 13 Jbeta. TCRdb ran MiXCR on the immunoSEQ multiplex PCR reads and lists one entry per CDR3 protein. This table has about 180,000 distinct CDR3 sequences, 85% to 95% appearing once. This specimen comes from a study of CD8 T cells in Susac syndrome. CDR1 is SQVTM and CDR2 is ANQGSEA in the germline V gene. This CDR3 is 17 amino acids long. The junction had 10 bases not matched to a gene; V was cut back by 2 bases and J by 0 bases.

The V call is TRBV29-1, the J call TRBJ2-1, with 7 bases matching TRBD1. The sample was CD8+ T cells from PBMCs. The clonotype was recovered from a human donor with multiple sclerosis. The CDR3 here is CSVERVRGPSSYNEQFF. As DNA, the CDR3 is TGCAGCGTTGAAAGGGTAAGGGGGCCCAGCTCCTACAATGAGCAGTTCTTC.